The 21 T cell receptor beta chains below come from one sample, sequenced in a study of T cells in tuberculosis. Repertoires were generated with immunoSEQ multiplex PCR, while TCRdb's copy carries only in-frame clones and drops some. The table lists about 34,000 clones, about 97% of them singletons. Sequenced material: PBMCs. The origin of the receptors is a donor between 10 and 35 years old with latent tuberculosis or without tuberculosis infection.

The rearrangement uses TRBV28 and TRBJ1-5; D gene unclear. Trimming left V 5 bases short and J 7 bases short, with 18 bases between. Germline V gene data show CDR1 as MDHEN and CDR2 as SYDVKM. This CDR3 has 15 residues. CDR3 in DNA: TGTGCCAGCAGTCGACACTTGCTGGGCTGGCAGCCCCAGCATTTT. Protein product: CASSRHLLGWQPQHF. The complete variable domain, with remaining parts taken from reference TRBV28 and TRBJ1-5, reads DVKVTQSSRYLVKRTGEKVFLECVQDMDHENMFWYRQDPGLGLRLIYFSYDVKMKEKGDIPEGYSVSREKKERFSLILESASTNQTSMYLCASSRHLLGWQPQHFGDGTRLSIL.

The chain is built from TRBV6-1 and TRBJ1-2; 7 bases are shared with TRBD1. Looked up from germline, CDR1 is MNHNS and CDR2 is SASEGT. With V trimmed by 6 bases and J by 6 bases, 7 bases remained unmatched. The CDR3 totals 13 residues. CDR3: CASRLTGLDGYTF. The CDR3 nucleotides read TGTGCCAGCAGATTGACAGGGTTGGATGGCTACACCTTC.

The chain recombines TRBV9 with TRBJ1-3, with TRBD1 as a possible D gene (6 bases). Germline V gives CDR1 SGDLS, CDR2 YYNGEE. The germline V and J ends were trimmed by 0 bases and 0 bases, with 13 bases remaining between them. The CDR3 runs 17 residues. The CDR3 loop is CASSVEGQPYSGNTIYF. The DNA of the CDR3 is TGTGCCAGCAGCGTAGAAGGACAGCCTTACTCTGGAAACACCATATATTTT.

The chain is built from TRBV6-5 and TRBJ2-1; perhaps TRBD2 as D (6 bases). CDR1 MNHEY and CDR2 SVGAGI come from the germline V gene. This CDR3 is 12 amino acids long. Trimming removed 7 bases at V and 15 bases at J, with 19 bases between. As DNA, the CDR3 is TGTGCCAGCACTCGACCGGGGGAGCCCCCGTTCTTC. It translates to CASTRPGEPPFF.

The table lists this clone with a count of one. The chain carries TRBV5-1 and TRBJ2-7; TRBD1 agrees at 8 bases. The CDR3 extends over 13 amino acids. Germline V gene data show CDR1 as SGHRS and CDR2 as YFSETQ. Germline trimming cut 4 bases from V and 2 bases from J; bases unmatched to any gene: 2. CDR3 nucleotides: TGCGCCAGCAGCGGGACAGGTACCTACGAGCAGTACTTC. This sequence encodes CASSGTGTYEQYF.

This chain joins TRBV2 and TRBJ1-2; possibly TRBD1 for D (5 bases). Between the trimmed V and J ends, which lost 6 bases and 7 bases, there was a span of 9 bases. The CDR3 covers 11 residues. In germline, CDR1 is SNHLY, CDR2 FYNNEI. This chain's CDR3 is CASSGDFGYTF. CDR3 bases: TGTGCCAGCAGCGGGGACTTTGGCTACACCTTC.

CDR3 nucleotides: TGTGCCAGTAGCCTAGGACAGGGGGCGCAGGGCTACACCTTC. Protein product: CASSLGQGAQGYTF. The chain is built from TRBV5-4 and TRBJ1-2; the match to TRBD1 covers 11 bases. The CDR3 spans 14 residues. Losses at the gene ends were 8 bases for V and 8 bases for J; bases not matched to a gene: 11. Germline assignment: CDR1 SGHNT and CDR2 YYREEE (reference sequence).

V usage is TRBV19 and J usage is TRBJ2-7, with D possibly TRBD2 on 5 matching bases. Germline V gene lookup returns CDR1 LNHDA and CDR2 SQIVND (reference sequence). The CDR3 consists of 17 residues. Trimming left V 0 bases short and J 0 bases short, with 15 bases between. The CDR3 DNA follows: TGTGCCAGTAGTATAGACAGTTCCTTAACTAGCTCCTACGAGCAGTACTTC. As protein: CASSIDSSLTSSYEQYF.

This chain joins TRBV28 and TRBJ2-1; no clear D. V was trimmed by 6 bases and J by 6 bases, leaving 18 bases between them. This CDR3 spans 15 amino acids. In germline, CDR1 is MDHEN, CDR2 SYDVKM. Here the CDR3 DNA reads TGTGCCAGCAGCATTCCCCCCCGGCCAGGCAATGAGCAGTTCTTC. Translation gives CASSIPPRPGNEQFF. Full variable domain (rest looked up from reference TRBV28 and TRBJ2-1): DVKVTQSSRYLVKRTGEKVFLECVQDMDHENMFWYRQDPGLGLRLIYFSYDVKMKEKGDIPEGYSVSREKKERFSLILESASTNQTSMYLCASSIPPRPGNEQFFGPGTRLTVL.

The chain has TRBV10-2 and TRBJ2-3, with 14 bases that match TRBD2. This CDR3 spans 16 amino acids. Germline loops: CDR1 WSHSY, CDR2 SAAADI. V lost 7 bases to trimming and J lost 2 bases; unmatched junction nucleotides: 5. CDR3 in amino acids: CASTPTSGGATDTQYF. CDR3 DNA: TGCGCCAGCACCCCGACTAGCGGGGGGGCCACAGATACGCAGTATTTT.

The CDR3: CASSLGQGQRKLFF. In DNA form, the CDR3 reads TGTGCCAGCAGCTTGGGACAGGGGCAACGAAAACTGTTTTTT. This chain joins TRBV7-8 and TRBJ1-4; 10 bases fit TRBD1. The CDR3 sequence is 14 residues long. The germline V gene has CDR1 SGHVS and CDR2 FQNEAQ. The V segment lost 3 bases and the J segment 10 bases; nucleotides outside the gene matches: 5.

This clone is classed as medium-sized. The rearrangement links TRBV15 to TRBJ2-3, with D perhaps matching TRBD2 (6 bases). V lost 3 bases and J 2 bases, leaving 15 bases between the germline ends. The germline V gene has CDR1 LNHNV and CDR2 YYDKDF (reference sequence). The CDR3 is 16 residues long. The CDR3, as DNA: TGTGCCACCAGCAGGGAGGGTAAGGGAATCACAGATACGCAGTATTTT. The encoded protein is CATSREGKGITDTQYF.

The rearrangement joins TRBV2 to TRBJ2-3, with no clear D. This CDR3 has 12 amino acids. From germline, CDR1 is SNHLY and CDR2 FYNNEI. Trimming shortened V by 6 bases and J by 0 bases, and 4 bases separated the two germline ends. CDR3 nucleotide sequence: TGTGCCAGCAGCACTAGCACAGATACGCAGTATTTT. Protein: CASSTSTDTQYF.

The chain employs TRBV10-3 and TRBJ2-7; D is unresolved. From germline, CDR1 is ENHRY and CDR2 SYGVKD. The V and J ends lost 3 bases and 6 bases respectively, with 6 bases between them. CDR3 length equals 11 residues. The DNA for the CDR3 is TGTGCCATCAGTGATACGCGCGAGCAGTACTTC. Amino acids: CAISDTREQYF.

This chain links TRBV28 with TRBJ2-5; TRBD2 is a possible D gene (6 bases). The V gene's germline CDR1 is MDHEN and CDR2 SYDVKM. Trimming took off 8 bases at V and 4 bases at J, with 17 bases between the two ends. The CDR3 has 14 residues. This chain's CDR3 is CASSSVAVRETQYF. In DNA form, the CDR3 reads TGTGCCAGCTCCTCGGTAGCGGTCAGAGAGACCCAGTACTTC.

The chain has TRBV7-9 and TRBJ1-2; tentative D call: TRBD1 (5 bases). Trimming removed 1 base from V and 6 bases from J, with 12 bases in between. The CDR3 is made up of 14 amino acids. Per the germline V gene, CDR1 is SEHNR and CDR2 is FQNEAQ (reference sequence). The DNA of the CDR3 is TGTGCCAGCAGCTTAGGGCAGGGAAACAATGGCTACACCTTC. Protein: CASSLGQGNNGYTF.

CDR3 nucleotide sequence: TGTGCCAGCAGTTTATTCGGCGGGGAGCTGTTTTTT. Its translation: CASSLFGGELFF. The chain combines TRBV28 with TRBJ2-2; the D is unclear. Trimming shortened V by 1 base and J by 7 bases, and 4 bases separated the two germline ends. Germline V gives CDR1 MDHEN, CDR2 SYDVKM. The CDR3 extends over 12 amino acids.

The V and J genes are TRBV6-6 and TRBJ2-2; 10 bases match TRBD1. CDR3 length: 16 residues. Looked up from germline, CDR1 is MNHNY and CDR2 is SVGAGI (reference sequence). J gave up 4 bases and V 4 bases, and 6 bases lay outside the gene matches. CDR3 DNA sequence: TGTGCCAGCAGTTTTGCTGGACAGGGGGTCACCGGGGAGCTGTTTTTT. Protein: CASSFAGQGVTGELFF.

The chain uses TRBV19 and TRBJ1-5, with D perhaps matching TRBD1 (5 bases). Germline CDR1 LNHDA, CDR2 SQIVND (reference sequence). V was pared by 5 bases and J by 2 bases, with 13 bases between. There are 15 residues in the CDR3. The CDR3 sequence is CASSLFTGGNQPQHF. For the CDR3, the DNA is TGTGCCAGTAGTCTCTTCACGGGGGGCAATCAGCCCCAGCATTTT.

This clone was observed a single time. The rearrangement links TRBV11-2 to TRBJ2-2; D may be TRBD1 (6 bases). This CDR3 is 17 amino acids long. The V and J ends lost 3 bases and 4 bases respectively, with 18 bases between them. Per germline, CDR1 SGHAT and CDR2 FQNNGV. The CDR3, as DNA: TGTGCCAGCAGCTTCCTCCCCGGGCAGGGGACCACCGGGGAGCTGTTTTTT. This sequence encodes CASSFLPGQGTTGELFF.

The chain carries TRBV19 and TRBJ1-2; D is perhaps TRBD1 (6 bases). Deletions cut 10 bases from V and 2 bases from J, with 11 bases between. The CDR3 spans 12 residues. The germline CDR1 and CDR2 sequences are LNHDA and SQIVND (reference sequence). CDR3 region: CAISGGNYGYTF. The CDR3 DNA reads TGTGCCATCAGCGGGGGCAACTATGGCTACACCTTC.